The T cell receptor beta chain described here comes from a study of blood T cell repertoires in COVID-19. Turning to the study itself: The United States, Italy and Spain were the sources of the acute and convalescent COVID-19 samples. In each case, the material was cDNA or gDNA derived from T cells, B-cell-depleted T cells, or PBMCs.

V was cut by 4 bases and J by 8 bases, with 13 bases left in between. The germline V gene has CDR1 SGHNT and CDR2 YYREEE (reference sequence). The CDR3 totals 14 residues. The repertoire was sequenced with immunoSEQ multiplex PCR; TCRdb's copy has only in-frame clones and lacks some. The sample holds 200,000 to 250,000 clones, around 82% seen once. The rearrangement links TRBV5-4 to TRBJ1-6; D gene uncertain. Sequencing was performed on peripheral blood. The sequence derives from a human donor in a cohort sampled during active COVID-19. CDR3 region: CASSRGGFDSPLHF. DNA of the CDR3: TGTGCCAGCAGCCGGGGAGGATTCGATTCACCCCTCCACTTT. The variable domain in full, with the rest retrieved from reference TRBV5-4 and TRBJ1-6, is ETGVTQSPTHLIKTRGQQVTLRCSSQSGHNTVSWYQQALGQGPQFIFQYYREEENGRGNFPPRFSGLQFPNYSSELNVNALELDDSALYLCASSRGGFDSPLHFGNGTRLTVT.